The source of this T cell receptor beta chain is a study of shared clonotypes between healthy human individuals. Study as a whole: The cohort comprised a couple of women and a few men. Their ages spanned 18 to 49 years. Three plates were used per donor for CD4 naive, three for CD4 memory, two for CD8 naive and one for CD8 memory.

Assay execution took place at the deep level. Sequenced by immunoSEQ multiplex PCR; TCRdb stores in-frame clones only, minus some. The table includes more than 400,000 clones, less than 96% detected once. The donors, all of them Caucasian adults, lived in Nashville, Tennessee. V dropped 0 bases and J dropped 6 bases, with 21 bases sitting between them. The CDR3 consists of 17 residues. In germline, CDR1 is GTSNPN, CDR2 SVGIG (reference sequence). This clone was counted a single time. The clonotype comes from a woman aged 25-40 years in good health. This chain joins TRBV30 and TRBJ2-1; D may be TRBD1 (6 bases). What was sequenced was naive CD4+ T cells sorted from blood. Subset defined: CD45RA+ positively selected. CDR3 sequence (DNA): TGTGCCTGGAGTGTACTTGGGGGCTCCACGAACCTCAATGAGCAGTTCTTC. Protein product: CAWSVLGGSTNLNEQFF.